This T cell receptor beta chain comes out of a study of human T cells and chemical hapten exposure. Germline lookup yields CDR1 SEHNR and CDR2 FQNEAQ (reference sequence). This CDR3 is 13 amino acids long. V dropped 3 bases and J dropped 7; count of bases not matched to a gene: 4. Unique molecular identifiers were attached to individual cDNA molecules within the library. Using its own MiXCR run on the RACE reads, TCRdb lists one record per CDR3 protein. The sample has nearly 350,000 distinct CDR3 sequences, under 9% seen once. Time point in this sample: patch test 1, 2 weeks after DPC sensitization. Sample treatment: therapeutic diphenylcyclopropenone sensitization with weekly scalp DPC. Sample donors consisted of patients with alopecia, aged 18 to 70 years, who were suitable for DPC.

V is TRBV7-9 and J is TRBJ1-2; 8 nucleotides agree with TRBD1. This clonotype originated in a woman in her late teens or twenties with alopecia areata. Some clones in this sample may be carry-over from other donors' samples. This specimen consisted of whole blood, obtained in connection with sensitization to the hapten diphenylcyclopropenone (DPC). CDR3 residues: CASSLTGELGYTF. The CDR3, as DNA: TGTGCCAGCAGCTTGACAGGGGAACTTGGCTACACCTTC.